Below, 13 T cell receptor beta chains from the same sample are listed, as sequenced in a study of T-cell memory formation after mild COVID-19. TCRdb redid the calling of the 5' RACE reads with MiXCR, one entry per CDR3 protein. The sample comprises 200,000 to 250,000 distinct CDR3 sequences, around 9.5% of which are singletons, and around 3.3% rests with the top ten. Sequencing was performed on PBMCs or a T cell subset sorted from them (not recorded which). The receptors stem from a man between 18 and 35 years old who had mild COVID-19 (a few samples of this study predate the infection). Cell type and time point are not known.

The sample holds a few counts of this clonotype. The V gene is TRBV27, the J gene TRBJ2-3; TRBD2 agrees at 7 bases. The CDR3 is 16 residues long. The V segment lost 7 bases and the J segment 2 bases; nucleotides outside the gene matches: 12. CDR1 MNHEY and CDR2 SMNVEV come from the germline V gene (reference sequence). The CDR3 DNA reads TGTGCCAGCAAACCACGGGCGGGGGAACACACAGATACGCAGTATTTT. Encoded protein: CASKPRAGEHTDTQYF.

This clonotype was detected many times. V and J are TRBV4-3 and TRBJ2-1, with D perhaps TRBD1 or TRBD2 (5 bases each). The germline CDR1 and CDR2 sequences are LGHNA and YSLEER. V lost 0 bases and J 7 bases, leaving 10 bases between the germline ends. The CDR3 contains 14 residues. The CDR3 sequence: CASSQEGWGNEQFF. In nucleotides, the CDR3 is TGCGCCAGCAGCCAAGAGGGTTGGGGGAATGAGCAGTTCTTC.

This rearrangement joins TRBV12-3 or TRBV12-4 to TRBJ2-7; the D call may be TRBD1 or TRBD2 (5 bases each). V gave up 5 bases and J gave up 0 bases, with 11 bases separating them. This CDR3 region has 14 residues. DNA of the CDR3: TGTGCCAGCAGTCGTCCCGGGACCTCCTACGAGCAGTACTTC. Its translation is CASSRPGTSYEQYF.

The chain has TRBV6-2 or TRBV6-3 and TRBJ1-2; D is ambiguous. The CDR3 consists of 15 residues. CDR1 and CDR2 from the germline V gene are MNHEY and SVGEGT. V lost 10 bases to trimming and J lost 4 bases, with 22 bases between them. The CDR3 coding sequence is TGTGCCACCGAATCGCCGGGGAAGGGCTTCTATGGCTACACCTTC. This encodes CATESPGKGFYGYTF.

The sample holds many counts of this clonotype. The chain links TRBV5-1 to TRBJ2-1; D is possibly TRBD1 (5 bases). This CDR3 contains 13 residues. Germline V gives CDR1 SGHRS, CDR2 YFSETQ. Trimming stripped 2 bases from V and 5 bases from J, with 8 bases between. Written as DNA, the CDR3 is TGCGCCAGCAGCTTACAGGCAAACAATGAGCAGTTCTTC. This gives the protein CASSLQANNEQFF. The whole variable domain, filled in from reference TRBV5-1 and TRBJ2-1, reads KAGVTQTPRYLIKTRGQQVTLSCSPISGHRSVSWYQQTPGQGLQFLFEYFSETQRNKGNFPGRFSGRQFSNSRSEMNVSTLELGDSALYLCASSLQANNEQFFGPGTRLTVL.

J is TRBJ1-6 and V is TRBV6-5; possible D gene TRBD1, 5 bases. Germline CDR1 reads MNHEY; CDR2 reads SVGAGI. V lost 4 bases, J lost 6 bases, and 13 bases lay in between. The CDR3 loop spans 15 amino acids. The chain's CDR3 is CASSWGGGRNSPLHF. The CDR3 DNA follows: TGTGCCAGCAGTTGGGGGGGAGGTCGTAATTCACCCCTCCACTTT.

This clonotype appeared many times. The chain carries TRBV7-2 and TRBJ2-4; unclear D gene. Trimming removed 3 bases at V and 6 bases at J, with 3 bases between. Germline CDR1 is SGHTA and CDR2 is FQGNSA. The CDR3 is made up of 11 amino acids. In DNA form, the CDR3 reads TGTGCCAGCAGCTTCACAAACATTCAGTACTTC. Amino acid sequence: CASSFTNIQYF.

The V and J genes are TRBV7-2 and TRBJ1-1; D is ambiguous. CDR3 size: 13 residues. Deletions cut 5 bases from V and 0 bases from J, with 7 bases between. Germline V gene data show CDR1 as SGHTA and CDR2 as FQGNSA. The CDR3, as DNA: TGTGCCAGCAGCGCAGACATGAACACTGAAGCTTTCTTT. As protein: CASSADMNTEAFF.

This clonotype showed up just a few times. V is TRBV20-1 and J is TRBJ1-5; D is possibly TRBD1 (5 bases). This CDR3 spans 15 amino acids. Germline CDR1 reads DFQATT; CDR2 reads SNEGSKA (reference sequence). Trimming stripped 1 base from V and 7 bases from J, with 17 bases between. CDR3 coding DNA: TGCAGTGCTAGAGTGATTGGGTACAGGAACCAGCCCCAGCATTTT. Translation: CSARVIGYRNQPQHF.

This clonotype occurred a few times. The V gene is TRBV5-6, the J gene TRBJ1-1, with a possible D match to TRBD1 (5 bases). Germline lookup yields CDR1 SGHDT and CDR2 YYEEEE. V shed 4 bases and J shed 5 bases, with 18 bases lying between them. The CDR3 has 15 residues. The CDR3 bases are TGTGCCAGCAGCAGCTACCGGGACGGTGGGACTGAAGCTTTCTTT. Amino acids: CASSSYRDGGTEAFF.

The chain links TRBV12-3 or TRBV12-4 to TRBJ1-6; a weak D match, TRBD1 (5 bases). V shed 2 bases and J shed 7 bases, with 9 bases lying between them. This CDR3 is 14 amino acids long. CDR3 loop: CASSLQGRNSPLHF. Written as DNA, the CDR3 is TGTGCCAGCAGTTTACAGGGTCGGAATTCACCCCTCCACTTT.

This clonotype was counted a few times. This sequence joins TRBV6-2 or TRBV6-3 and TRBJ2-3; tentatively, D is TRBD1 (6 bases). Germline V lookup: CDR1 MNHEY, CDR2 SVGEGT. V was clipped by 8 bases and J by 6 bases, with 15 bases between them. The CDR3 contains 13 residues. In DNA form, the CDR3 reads TGTGCCAGCCGAGGGACATCTAGTGATACGCAGTATTTT. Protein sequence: CASRGTSSDTQYF.

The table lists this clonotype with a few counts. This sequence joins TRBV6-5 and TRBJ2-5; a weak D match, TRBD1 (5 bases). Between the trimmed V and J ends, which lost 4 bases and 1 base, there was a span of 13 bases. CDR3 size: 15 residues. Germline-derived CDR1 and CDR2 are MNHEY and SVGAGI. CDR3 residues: CASSFDRRVQETQYF. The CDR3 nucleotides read TGTGCCAGCAGTTTCGACAGACGGGTCCAAGAGACCCAGTACTTC.